This T cell receptor beta chain is from a study of molecular identifiers for immune sequencing clone quantification. Overall study results and limits: Sharing of a barcode by identical TCR molecules could cause highly expanded clone sizes to be underestimated.

In its sample, this clonotype was seen many times. The antigen is unknown. Sorting selected naive CD8 T cells with a CD8+CD4-CCR7+CD45RA+ phenotype. Germline assignment: CDR1 SEHNR and CDR2 FQNEAQ (reference sequence). Trimming removed 1 base from V and 5 bases from J, with 9 bases in between. This CDR3 region has 14 residues. Generation of bulk TCR libraries relied on previously described methods and listed TCR primers. TCRdb redid the calling of the PCR reads with MiXCR, one entry per CDR3 protein. This sample has more than 550,000 distinct CDR3 sequences, with around 25% found just once. This rearrangement joins TRBV7-9 to TRBJ1-5; tentatively, D is TRBD1 (5 bases). This TCR derives from a human donor in good health. Some libraries in this study had Jurkat cell RNA spiked in. Sequencing used naive CD8+ T cells from blood, with Jurkat cell RNA spiked in. The subset is: FACS-sorted CD8+CD4-CCR7+CD45RA+ naive T cells. Here the CDR3 reads CASSLETDYQPQHF. CDR3 DNA sequence: TGTGCCAGCAGCTTAGAGACAGATTATCAGCCCCAGCATTTT.